These 6 T cell receptor beta chains were sequenced from one sample in a study of blood T cells in healthy people across ages. A sample-barcoded 5' primer and a J-beta primer mix were used in a second PCR of about 6 to 11 cycles. TCRdb redid the calling of the 5' RACE reads with MiXCR, one entry per CDR3 protein. The sample contains over 500,000 distinct CDR3 sequences, over 40% of which appear only once. The sequencing sample was made of blood. All receptors come from a woman at least 80 years old in good health.

At least ten counts were recorded for this clonotype. This chain links TRBV6-6 with TRBJ2-4; 12 nucleotides match TRBD1. Germline V gene sequence: CDR1 MNHNY, CDR2 SVGAGI (reference sequence). The CDR3 totals 19 residues. The J segment lost 3 bases and the V segment lost 3 bases, leaving 12 bases of the junction unmatched. CDR3 DNA: TGTGCCAGCAGTTATTATCCCGCCGGGACAGGGGGCTTCAAAAACATTCAGTACTTC. It codes for CASSYYPAGTGGFKNIQYF.

This clonotype was counted many times. The chain combines TRBV7-9 with TRBJ2-1; unclear D gene. CDR1 SEHNR and CDR2 FQNEAQ come from the germline V gene (reference sequence). Trimming pared 1 base from V and 1 base from J, leaving 5 bases between. This CDR3 has 14 residues. CDR3: CASSLVISYNEQFF. The CDR3 bases are TGTGCCAGCAGCTTAGTTATTTCCTACAATGAGCAGTTCTTC.

The rearrangement joins TRBV4-1 to TRBJ2-1; 11 bases agree with TRBD2. The CDR3 runs 14 residues. Trimming removed 7 bases from V and 6 bases from J; junction bases left unmatched: 5. Germline-derived CDR1 and CDR2 are MGHRA and YSYEKL. The CDR3 sequence: CASTKLAGVNEQFF. Here the CDR3 DNA reads TGCGCCAGCACCAAACTAGCGGGAGTCAATGAGCAGTTCTTC.

In this sample, this clonotype turned up once. The gene calls are TRBV6-5 and TRBJ1-5; D may be TRBD1 (5 bases). V was pared by 4 bases and J by 6 bases, with 16 bases between. Germline values: CDR1 MNHEY, CDR2 SVGAGI. This CDR3 comprises 15 residues. CDR3 protein: CASSSDWGGGQPQHF. The CDR3 bases are TGTGCCAGCAGTTCCGATTGGGGGGGTGGTCAGCCCCAGCATTTT.

The chain couples TRBV20-1 to TRBJ2-5; D is uncertain. This CDR3 contains 16 residues. V lost 3 bases and J 5 bases, leaving 22 bases between the germline ends. Germline CDR1 DFQATT, CDR2 SNEGSKA (reference sequence). DNA of the CDR3: TGCAGTGCTAGTCCCCCCTTAACGGCCGTACAGGAGACCCAGTACTTC. Protein product: CSASPPLTAVQETQYF.

This chain connects TRBV7-2 to TRBJ1-5; D not resolved. Trimming removed 0 bases from V and 7 bases from J, with 10 bases in between. Germline loops: CDR1 SGHTA, CDR2 FQGNSA. The CDR3 has 14 amino acids. The CDR3 sequence is CASSLAHNGQPQHF. The CDR3 DNA reads TGTGCCAGCAGCTTAGCGCACAATGGCCAGCCCCAGCATTTT.